Listed here are 12 T cell receptor beta chains from one sample, sequenced in a study of OX40 agonist ivuxolimab in advanced cancers. Sequenced by immunoSEQ multiplex PCR; TCRdb stores in-frame clones only, minus some. Among tens of thousands of clones listed, about 92% were seen once. This specimen consisted of CD4+ or CD8+ T cells sorted from blood, obtained in a trial of the OX40 agonist ivuxolimab. Receptors were obtained from an adult with an advanced solid tumor such as melanoma, head and neck, liver or kidney cancer.

The chain joins TRBV2 to TRBJ2-1; no clear D gene. Trimming cost V 2 bases and J 0 bases, with 5 bases left between them. CDR3 length equals 14 residues. Per the germline V gene, CDR1 is SNHLY and CDR2 is FYNNEI. The CDR3 loop reads CASSEQSSYNEQFF. The CDR3 DNA reads TGTGCCAGCAGTGAACAGAGCTCCTACAATGAGCAGTTCTTC.

V usage is TRBV11-2 and J usage is TRBJ2-5; 7 bases map to TRBD2. V was clipped by 0 bases and J by 1 base; unmatched bases: 2. The CDR3 has 15 amino acids. Looked up from germline, CDR1 is SGHAT and CDR2 is FQNNGV. In DNA form, the CDR3 reads TGTGCCAGCAGCTTAGATCCGGGGGGCCAAGAGACCCAGTACTTC. As protein: CASSLDPGGQETQYF.

V usage is TRBV5-4 and J usage is TRBJ2-5; D uncertain. V was shortened by 0 bases and J by 3 bases, with 6 bases between the two germline ends. This CDR3 comprises 13 residues. Germline-derived CDR1 and CDR2 are SGHNT and YYREEE (reference sequence). The CDR3 DNA reads as TGTGCCAGCAGCTTGGGACGTAAAGAGACCCAGTACTTC. Translating gives CASSLGRKETQYF.

This clone is a singleton in its sample. This chain links TRBV7-3 with TRBJ2-3; 7 bases are a match to TRBD2. The length of the CDR3 is 15 residues. CDR1 is SGHTA, CDR2 FQGTGA, per germline. Trimming at V came to 5 bases and at J to 6 bases, leaving 11 bases not matched to a gene. CDR3 DNA sequence: TGTGCCAGCAGCGCCACCCCGGGGGGTGTCGATACGCAGTATTTT. Amino acids: CASSATPGGVDTQYF.

This chain connects TRBV5-1 to TRBJ2-7, with D possibly TRBD1 on 6 matching bases. V was cut by 4 bases and J by 3 bases, with 17 bases left in between. Germline CDR1 is SGHRS and CDR2 is YFSETQ. The CDR3 runs 15 residues. In nucleotides, the CDR3 is TGCGCCAGCAGCACCGAGACAGGTAGGAACTACGAGCAGTACTTC. Its translation is CASSTETGRNYEQYF.

This clone was counted a few times. The chain has TRBV6-5 and TRBJ2-1; TRBD2 agrees at 7 bases. V shed 6 bases and J 0 bases; nucleotides not matched to a gene: 5. Germline V gives CDR1 MNHEY, CDR2 SVGAGI. The CDR3 is made up of 15 amino acids. The DNA of the CDR3 is TGTGCCAGCAGGGGAGCGGGGAACTCCTACAATGAGCAGTTCTTC. Protein: CASRGAGNSYNEQFF.

Concerning this clone: At one end the junction does not follow the germline gene, possibly because of a read error. This sample also contains other DNA sequences that code for the same CDR3. The CDR3 DNA follows: TGTGCCTGGAGTGAACAGGGTTTTCAGCCTCAGCATTTT. The encoded protein is CAWSEQGFQPQHF. The chain recombines TRBV30 with TRBJ1-5, with TRBD1 as a possible D gene (6 bases). Germline values: CDR1 GTSNPN, CDR2 SVGIG (reference sequence). The CDR3 is 13 amino acids.

This chain links TRBV11-2 with TRBJ2-1; D might be TRBD2 (5 bases). With 0 bases removed from V and 11 bases from J, the gap between germline ends came to 20 bases. Germline V lookup: CDR1 SGHAT, CDR2 FQNNGV. There are 16 residues in the CDR3. The CDR3 reads CASSLDPGGGNDKQFF. For the CDR3, the DNA is TGTGCCAGCAGCTTAGATCCGGGCGGAGGCAATGACAAGCAGTTCTTC.

The rearrangement links TRBV7-8 to TRBJ1-1; D is perhaps TRBD1 (5 bases). The V and J ends lost 4 bases and 6 bases respectively, with 18 bases between them. Germline V gene sequence: CDR1 SGHVS, CDR2 FQNEAQ. This CDR3 spans 15 amino acids. The CDR3 protein is CASSSVVTGPAEAFF. The CDR3 DNA follows: TGTGCCAGCAGCTCTGTTGTAACAGGTCCGGCTGAAGCTTTCTTT.

V and J are TRBV7-3 and TRBJ1-6; 7 nucleotides align to TRBD1. The CDR3 contains 14 residues. The germline V gene has CDR1 SGHTA and CDR2 FQGTGA. The ends lost 5 bases at V and 5 bases at J; junction bases unmatched: 3. CDR3 coding DNA: TGTGCCAGCAGCCGAACAGGGGATAATTCACCCCTCCACTTT. This codes for CASSRTGDNSPLHF.

This chain joins TRBV2 and TRBJ1-2; D uncertain. Germline CDR1 SNHLY, CDR2 FYNNEI. Between the trimmed V and J ends, which lost 1 base and 2 bases, there was a span of 8 bases. The length of the CDR3 is 14 residues. The CDR3 bases are TGTGCCAGCAGTGAAGTTGCCGGGAACTATGGCTACACCTTC. Protein product: CASSEVAGNYGYTF.

The V call is TRBV11-2, the J call TRBJ1-1; D is unresolved. With 5 bases removed from V and 0 bases from J, the gap between germline ends came to 10 bases. There are 14 residues in the CDR3. Per the germline V gene, CDR1 is SGHAT and CDR2 is FQNNGV. The CDR3 reads CASSPTQVNTEAFF. CDR3 coding DNA: TGTGCCAGCAGCCCAACCCAGGTGAACACTGAAGCTTTCTTT. The entire variable domain, with the rest obtained from reference TRBV11-2 and TRBJ1-1, is as follows: EAGVAQSPRYKIIEKRQSVAFWCNPISGHATLYWYQQILGQGPKLLIQFQNNGVVDDSQLPKDRFSAERLKGVDSTLKIQPAKLEDSAVYLCASSPTQVNTEAFFGQGTRLTVV.